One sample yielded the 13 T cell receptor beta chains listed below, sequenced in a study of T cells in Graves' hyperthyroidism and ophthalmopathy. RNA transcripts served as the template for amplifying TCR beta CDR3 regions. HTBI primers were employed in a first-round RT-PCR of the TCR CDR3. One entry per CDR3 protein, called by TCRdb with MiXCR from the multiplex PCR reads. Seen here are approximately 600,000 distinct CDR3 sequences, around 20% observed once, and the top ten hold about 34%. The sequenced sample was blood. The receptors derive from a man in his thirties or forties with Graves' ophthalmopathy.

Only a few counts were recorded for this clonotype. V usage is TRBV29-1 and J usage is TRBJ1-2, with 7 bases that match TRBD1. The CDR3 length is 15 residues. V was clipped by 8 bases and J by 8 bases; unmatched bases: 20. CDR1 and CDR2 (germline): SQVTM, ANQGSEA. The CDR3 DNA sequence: TGCAGCATCGAGCCGACAGGGCCTTTAGTGATCGGCTACACCTTC. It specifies CSIEPTGPLVIGYTF.

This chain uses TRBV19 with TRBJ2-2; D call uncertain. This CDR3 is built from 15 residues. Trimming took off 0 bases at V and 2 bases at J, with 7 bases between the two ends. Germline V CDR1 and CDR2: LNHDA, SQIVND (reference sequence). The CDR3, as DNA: TGTGCCAGTAGTATAGATCCTTTAAACACCGGGGAGCTGTTTTTT. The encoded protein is CASSIDPLNTGELFF.

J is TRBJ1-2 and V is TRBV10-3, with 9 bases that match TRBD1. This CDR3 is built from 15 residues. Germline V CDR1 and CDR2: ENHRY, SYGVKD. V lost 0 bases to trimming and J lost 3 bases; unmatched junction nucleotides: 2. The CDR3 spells CAISESGQGYYGYTF. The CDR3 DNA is TGTGCCATCAGTGAGTCGGGACAGGGCTACTATGGCTACACCTTC.

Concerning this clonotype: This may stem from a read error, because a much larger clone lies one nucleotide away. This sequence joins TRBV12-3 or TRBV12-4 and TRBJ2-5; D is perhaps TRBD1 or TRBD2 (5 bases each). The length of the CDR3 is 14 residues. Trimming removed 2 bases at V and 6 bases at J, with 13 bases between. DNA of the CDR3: TGTGCCAGCAGTTTAAGTGGGACGCAAAAGACCCAGTACTTC. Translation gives CASSLSGTQKTQYF.

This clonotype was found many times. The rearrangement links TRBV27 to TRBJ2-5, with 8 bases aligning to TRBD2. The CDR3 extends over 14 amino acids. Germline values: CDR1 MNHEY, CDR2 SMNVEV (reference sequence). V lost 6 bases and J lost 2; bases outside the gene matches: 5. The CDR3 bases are TGTGCCAGCAGATTTAGCGGGACTCAAGAGACCCAGTACTTC. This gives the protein CASRFSGTQETQYF.

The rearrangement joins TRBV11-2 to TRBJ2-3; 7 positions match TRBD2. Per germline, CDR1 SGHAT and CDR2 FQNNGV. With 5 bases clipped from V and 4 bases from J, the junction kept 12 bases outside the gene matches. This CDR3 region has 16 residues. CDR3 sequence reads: CASSPRAGERPDTQYF. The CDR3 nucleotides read TGTGCCAGCAGCCCTAGGGCGGGAGAGAGACCAGATACGCAGTATTTT.

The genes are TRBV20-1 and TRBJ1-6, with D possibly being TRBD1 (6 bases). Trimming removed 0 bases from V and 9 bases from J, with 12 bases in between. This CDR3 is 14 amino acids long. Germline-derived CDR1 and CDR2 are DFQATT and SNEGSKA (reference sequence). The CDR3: CSARDSGEGSPLHF. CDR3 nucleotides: TGCAGTGCTAGAGACTCAGGGGAGGGTTCACCCCTCCACTTT.

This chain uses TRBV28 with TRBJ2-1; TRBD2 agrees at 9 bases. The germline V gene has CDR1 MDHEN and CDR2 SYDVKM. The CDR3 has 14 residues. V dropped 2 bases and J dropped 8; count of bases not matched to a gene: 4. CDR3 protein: CASSLGAGGHEQFF. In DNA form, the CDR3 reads TGTGCCAGCAGTTTAGGGGCGGGGGGGCATGAGCAGTTCTTC.

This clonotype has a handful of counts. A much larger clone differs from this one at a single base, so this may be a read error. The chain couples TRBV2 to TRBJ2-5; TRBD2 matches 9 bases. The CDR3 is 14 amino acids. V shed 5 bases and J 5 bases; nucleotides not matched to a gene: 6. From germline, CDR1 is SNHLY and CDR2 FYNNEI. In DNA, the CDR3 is TGTGCCAGCAGTTCTAGCGGGAACGGGGAGACCCAGTACTTC. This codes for CASSSSGNGETQYF.

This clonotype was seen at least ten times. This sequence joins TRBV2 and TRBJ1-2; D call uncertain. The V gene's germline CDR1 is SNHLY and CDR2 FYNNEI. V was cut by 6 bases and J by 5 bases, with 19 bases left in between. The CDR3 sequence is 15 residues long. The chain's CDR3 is CASRAGEIQRYGYTF. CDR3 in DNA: TGTGCCAGCAGGGCCGGGGAGATCCAACGGTATGGCTACACCTTC.

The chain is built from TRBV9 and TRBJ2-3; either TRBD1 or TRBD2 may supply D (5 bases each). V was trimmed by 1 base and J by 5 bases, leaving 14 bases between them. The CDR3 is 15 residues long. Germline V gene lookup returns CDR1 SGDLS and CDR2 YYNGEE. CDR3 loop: CASSVRDRHGDTQYF. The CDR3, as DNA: TGTGCCAGCAGCGTACGGGACCGGCATGGAGATACGCAGTATTTT.

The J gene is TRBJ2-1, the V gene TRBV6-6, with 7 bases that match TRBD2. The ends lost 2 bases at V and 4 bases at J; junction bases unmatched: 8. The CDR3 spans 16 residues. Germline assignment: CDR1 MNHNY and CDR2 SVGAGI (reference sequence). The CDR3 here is CASSYAPGTKYNEQFF. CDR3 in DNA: TGTGCCAGCAGTTACGCCCCCGGGACTAAGTACAATGAGCAGTTCTTC.

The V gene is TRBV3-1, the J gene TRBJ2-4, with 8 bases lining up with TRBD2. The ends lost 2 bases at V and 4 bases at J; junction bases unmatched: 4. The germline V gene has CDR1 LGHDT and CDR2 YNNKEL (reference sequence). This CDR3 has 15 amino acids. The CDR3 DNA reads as TGTGCCAGCAGCCAAACGAGCGGGGGAAAAAACATTCAGTACTTC. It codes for CASSQTSGGKNIQYF.